This TCR beta chain emerged from a study of cytomegalovirus exposure and HLA in healthy donors (dated by TCRdb to 2016 to 2017). At the level of the whole study: In an earlier analysis of roughly 500 of the donors, under 300 Gb of sequence data and about 110 million unique TCR beta sequences from roughly 180 million T cells were reported. Approximately 310 gigabases of sequencing data and around 85 million unique TCR sequences made up an early release that covered fewer than 650 HLA-typed donors. Among the 398 genotyped donors, 81% belonged to the genetic ancestry cluster associated with self-reported Caucasian donors. The study aimed to test whether signatures of past pathogen exposure could be identified by cataloging public T cell receptors. The study used immunosequencing to profile the T cell repertoires of approximately 650 subjects and linked those repertoires to cytomegalovirus serostatus. In addition to the first cohort of 500 to 850 subjects, a separate validation cohort of 130 or so different subjects was used. High-throughput TCR immunosequencing, statistical association of individual TCRs with disease status, and machine learning were combined to predict cytomegalovirus infection status. A later analysis re-analyzed previously published TCR beta repertoires from hundreds of donors and added high-resolution HLA genotyping to study TCR occurrence patterns. Rather than drawing on any new phenotypic data, the later analysis identified candidate immune exposures from TCR beta sequences and the way those sequences occurred across donors. An earlier analysis of around 580 of the donors used high-throughput TCR beta sequencing to judge whether each TCR beta V gene segment behaved as functional or pseudogenic. Donor age, sex, ethnicity and CMV serostatus were compiled together with the repertoire data. Genome-wide SNP genotypes for about three fifths of the roughly 670 donors were used in a later genetic analysis, which treated that subset as a discovery cohort. Every discovery cohort repertoire had been produced on one sequencing platform. Both class I and class II loci were covered by HLA typing, at four-digit resolution. Typing coverage differed by locus: A, B, C, DRB1 and DQB1 were typed in roughly 629-630 donors, DQA1 in 522, DPA1 in approximately 600, and DPB1 in around 440. Because of strong linkage in the cohort, five DR-DQ haplotypes were treated as single units for association and clustering. Among roughly 400 genotyped donors of the cohort, an average of around 240,000 unique TCR beta nucleotide sequences were sequenced per donor, 15% to 20% of them non-productive.

The cohort comprised fewer than 700 healthy bone marrow donors. All cohort members were sampled while nominally healthy, although unrecorded immune exposures were likely present. The donor tested CMV seropositive and was one of the 289 seropositive cohort members. Each donor provided a peripheral blood sample, and peripheral blood mononuclear cells were used for TCR beta sequencing. The Qiagen DNeasy Blood Extraction Kit was used to extract genomic DNA from the blood cell samples. The germline V gene supplies CDR1 SGHAT and CDR2 FQNNGV. Here V drops 5 bases and J drops 4 bases, and the junction holds 8 bases not matched to any gene. The CDR3 measures 15 amino acids from cysteine to phenylalanine. The kept DNA is CDR3 alone, 45 bases in frame from the first base. The library was made by the immunoSEQ multiplex PCR assay. For the multiplex PCR, a mixture combining 60 forward primers for TCR Vbeta segments and 13 reverse primers for TCR Jbeta segments was used. The CDR3 region of rearranged TCR beta genes was amplified from genomic DNA with a multiplex PCR assay. On the Illumina HiSeq System, the amplified TCR beta libraries were sequenced as 87-base-pair reads. As for the authors' bioinformatics: Across the 600 to 700 repertoires, a later analysis counted 80 million or so unique TCR beta chains, 9 million to 14 million of which were shared by at least two donors. To remove PCR and sequencing errors, raw reads were error-corrected and collapsed into unique sequences using a nearest-neighbor algorithm that merged closely related sequences. To assign V, D and J gene segments, CDR3 sequences were aligned to IMGT reference sequences. For a sequence to be retained, a match of at least six nucleotides to both a V gene segment and a J gene segment was required. A rearrangement was called productive if the CDR3 had no stop codons and remained in frame with V and J, and every other rearrangement was called non-productive. Following IMGT convention, CDR3 was defined as the stretch from the second conserved V-encoded cysteine up to the conserved J-encoded phenylalanine. The earlier analysis of around 640 of the donors excluded sequences that lacked an unambiguous match to a single V gene segment. In an earlier analysis of approximately 610 of the donors, V segments were called functional above 56.7% productive rearrangements and were called segregating when the between-donor standard deviation exceeded 5%. A statistical classification framework was built to diagnose cytomegalovirus status from the catalog of TCR beta chain sequences. A later analysis assigned V and J genes by comparing TCR nucleotide sequences with IMGT/GENE-DB human TR gene sequences. A later analysis assigned CDR3 sequences and most-parsimonious VDJ recombination scenarios with the TCRdist pipeline. A later analysis defined each TCR beta chain by its CDR3 amino acid sequence plus V-gene family, and excluded reads lacking a unique V-gene family. As a way to deal with suspected cross-contamination and a sequencing artifact, a later analysis dropped roughly 600 nucleotide sequences that were highly shared and had low generation probability. A later analysis calculated a clonal expansion index for each public chain from normalized within-repertoire ranks of inferred template counts. Generation probabilities in a later analysis came from a VDJ recombination model fitted to out-of-frame rearrangements, and those results were checked against IGoR. A later analysis scored TCR-TCR, TCR-HLA and TCR-CMV co-occurrence with hypergeometric tests, applying a repertoire-size bias correction to TCR pairs. A later analysis estimated false discovery rates by permuting HLA or CMV assignments 20 times. In a later analysis, co-occurring TCRs were grouped using DBSCAN, and TCRdist sequence similarity was added for clustering within HLA-allele-positive subsets. Co-occurrence clustering excluded repertoires with fewer than 30,000 or more than 120,000 public chains, plus five with anomalous nucleotide sharing. TCRdb retrieved this table from immuneACCESS and kept in-frame rearrangements only. Not all clones are present; in checked studies, unresolved V genes account for under half, and no reason is known for the remainder. V and J calls plus clone size are reproduced from that table; the DNA served to infer D and trimming. The sample table records under 200,000 clones; roughly 84% of these occur just once. The ten largest clones represent 5% to 7% of the sample.

This clone has just a few counts. Its antigen is unknown. No base-level quality is on record; no much larger clone is a single base apart. Broad study findings and their caveats: In vitro tests confirmed that three of the cytomegalovirus-associated TCR beta chains recognize cytomegalovirus antigens. When HLA alleles, especially DR and DQ, strongly co-occurred, attributing TCR associations to individual alleles was difficult. Roughly uniform sequencing depth across donors was assumed in presence/absence analyses, although this assumption may not hold. A later analysis reported that several top co-occurrence clusters appeared linked to parvovirus B19, influenza, CMV and Epstein-Barr virus. This cohort had only TCR beta chains sequenced, and the lack of alpha or paired-chain data limited which features could be detected. Correlated functional status among segregating V segments might be attributable to linkage disequilibrium, but an unknown experimental factor could not be ruled out. A cluster of highly shared sequence variants was judged likely to represent a technical artifact of the sequencing pipeline. The authors suggested that the approach could potentially be extended to other disease states and immunological phenotypes. Some IMGT-functional V segments, including TRBV6-2 and TRBV6-3, could not be distinguished by the 87-base-pair reads and were therefore excluded. In a later analysis, HLA-associated TCR beta chains were found to be more clonally expanded and to have lower generation probabilities than equally common non-associated chains. A later genetic analysis associated a missense DCLRE1C variant with V-gene and J-gene trimming of TCR beta chains, and an independent cohort replicated the association. In a later genetic analysis, fewer N-insertions in productive TCRs were reported among donors in an Asian-associated ancestry cluster than the roughly 700-donor mean. Because some donors lacked HLA typing at each locus, the association tests relied only on the typed subset. The earlier analysis of 587 of the donors excluded some 15 rarely observed V segments, including chromosome 9 orphons, because counts were too low. Broadly in line with IMGT annotations, most TCR beta V segments showed up in productive rearrangements about 87% or about 30% of the time in an earlier analysis of about 500 of the donors. The study gave a list of under 200 TCR beta chains associated with cytomegalovirus. Cytomegalovirus status was reported to be diagnosed by the classifier with high specificity and sensitivity in both the original and validation cohorts. While some public TCRs were present in many individuals, most TCR sequences turned up only very rarely across donors. A further reported finding was that TCR beta sequences accurately predicted the HLA-A and HLA-B alleles for most subjects in the first cohort. A later analysis associated 15,000 or so TCR beta sequences with specific HLA alleles at a false discovery rate of 0.05. In a later analysis, TCR association rates were found to vary across HLA loci, with the most associated TCRs seen for DRB1 alleles and the fewest for HLA-C alleles. According to a later analysis, most CMV-associated TCR beta chains appeared to be HLA-restricted, and the HLA associations seemed to be driven largely by CMV exposure. The only immune exposure information available for the cohort was CMV serostatus.

Input material: PBMCs. This sequence uses TRBV11-2 and TRBJ1-3, with 7 junctional bases fitting TRBD1. This clonotype originated in a man aged 45-65 years in good health and CMV-seropositive. The CDR3 region reads CASSGTGAPGNTIYF. DNA sequence: TGTGCCAGCAGCGGAACAGGGGCCCCCGGAAACACCATATATTTT.